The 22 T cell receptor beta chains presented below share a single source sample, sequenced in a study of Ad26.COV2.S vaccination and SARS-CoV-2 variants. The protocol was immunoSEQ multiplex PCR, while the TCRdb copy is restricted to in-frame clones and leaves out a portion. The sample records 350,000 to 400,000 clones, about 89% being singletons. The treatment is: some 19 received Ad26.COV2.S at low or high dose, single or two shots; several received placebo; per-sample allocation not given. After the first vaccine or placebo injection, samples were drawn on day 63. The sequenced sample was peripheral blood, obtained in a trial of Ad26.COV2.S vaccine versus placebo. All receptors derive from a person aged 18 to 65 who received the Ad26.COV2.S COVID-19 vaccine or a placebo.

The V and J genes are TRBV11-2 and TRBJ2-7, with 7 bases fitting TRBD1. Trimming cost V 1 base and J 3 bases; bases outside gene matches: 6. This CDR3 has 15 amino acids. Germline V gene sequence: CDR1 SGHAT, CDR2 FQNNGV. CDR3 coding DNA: TGTGCCAGCAGCTTAGTACAGGGGTACCACTACGAGCAGTACTTC. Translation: CASSLVQGYHYEQYF.

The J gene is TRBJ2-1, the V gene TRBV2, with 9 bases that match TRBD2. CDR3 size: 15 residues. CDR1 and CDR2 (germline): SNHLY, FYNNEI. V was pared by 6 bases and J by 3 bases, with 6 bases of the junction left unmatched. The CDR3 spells CASRALAGVYNEQFF. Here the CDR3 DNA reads TGTGCCAGCAGGGCCTTAGCGGGGGTCTACAATGAGCAGTTCTTC.

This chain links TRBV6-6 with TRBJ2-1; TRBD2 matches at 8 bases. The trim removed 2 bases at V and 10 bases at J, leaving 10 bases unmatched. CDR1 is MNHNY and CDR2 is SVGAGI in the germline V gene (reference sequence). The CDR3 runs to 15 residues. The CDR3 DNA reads TGTGCCAGCAGTTACGGGGTAGCGGGAAGGGGGGAGCAGTTCTTC. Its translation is CASSYGVAGRGEQFF.

The CDR3 reads CSVARGQGNYGYTF. The CDR3 nucleotides are TGCAGCGTCGCTCGGGGACAGGGCAACTATGGCTACACCTTC. This chain links TRBV29-1 with TRBJ1-2; 9 bases agree with TRBD1. The germline V gene has CDR1 SQVTM and CDR2 ANQGSEA. With 6 bases clipped from V and 2 bases from J, the junction kept 7 bases outside the gene matches. CDR3 length: 14 residues.

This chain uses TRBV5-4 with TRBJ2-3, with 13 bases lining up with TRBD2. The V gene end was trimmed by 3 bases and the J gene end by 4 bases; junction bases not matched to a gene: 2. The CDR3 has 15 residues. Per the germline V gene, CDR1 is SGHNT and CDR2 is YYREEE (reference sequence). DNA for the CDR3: TGTGCCAGCAGCTGGACTAGCGGGAGTTCAGATACGCAGTATTTT. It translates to CASSWTSGSSDTQYF.

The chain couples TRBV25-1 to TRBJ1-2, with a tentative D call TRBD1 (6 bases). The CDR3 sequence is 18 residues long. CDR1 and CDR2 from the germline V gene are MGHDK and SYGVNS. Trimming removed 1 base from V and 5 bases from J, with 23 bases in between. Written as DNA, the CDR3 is TGTGCCAGCAGTGAATTCGGAGGGGGAACAGGCAGTTGGTATGGCTACACCTTC. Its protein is CASSEFGGGTGSWYGYTF.

DNA for the CDR3: TGTGCCAGCAGTAGGACAAACACTGAAGCTTTCTTT. It codes for CASSRTNTEAFF. The chain uses TRBV12-3 or TRBV12-4 and TRBJ1-1; perhaps TRBD1 as D (5 bases). Trimming shortened V by 5 bases and J by 2 bases, and 6 bases separated the two germline ends. The CDR3 is 12 residues long.

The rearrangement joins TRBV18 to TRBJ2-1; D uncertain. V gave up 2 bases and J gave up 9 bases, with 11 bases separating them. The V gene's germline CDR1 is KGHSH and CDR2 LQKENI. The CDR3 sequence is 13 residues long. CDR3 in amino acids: CASSPSTHPEQFF. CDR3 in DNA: TGTGCCAGCTCACCATCTACCCACCCTGAGCAGTTCTTC.

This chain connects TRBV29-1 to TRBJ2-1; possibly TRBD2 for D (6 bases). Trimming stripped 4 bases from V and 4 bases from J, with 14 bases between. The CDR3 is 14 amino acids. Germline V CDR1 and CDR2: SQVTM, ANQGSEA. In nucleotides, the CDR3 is TGCAGCGTTGGTTCTGGAGGGGTATACAATGAGCAGTTCTTC. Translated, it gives CSVGSGGVYNEQFF.

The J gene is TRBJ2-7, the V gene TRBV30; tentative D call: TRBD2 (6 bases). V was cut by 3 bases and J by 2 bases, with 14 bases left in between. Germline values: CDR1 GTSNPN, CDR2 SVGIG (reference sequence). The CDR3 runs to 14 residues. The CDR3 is CAWRTLAQAYEQYF. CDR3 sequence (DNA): TGTGCCTGGAGGACCCTAGCGCAAGCCTACGAGCAGTACTTC.

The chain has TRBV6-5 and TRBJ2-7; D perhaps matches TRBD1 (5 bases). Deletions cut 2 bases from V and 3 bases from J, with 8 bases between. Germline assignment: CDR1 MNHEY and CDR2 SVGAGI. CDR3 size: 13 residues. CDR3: CASSYDRFYEQYF. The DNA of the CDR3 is TGTGCCAGCAGTTACGACAGATTCTACGAGCAGTACTTC.

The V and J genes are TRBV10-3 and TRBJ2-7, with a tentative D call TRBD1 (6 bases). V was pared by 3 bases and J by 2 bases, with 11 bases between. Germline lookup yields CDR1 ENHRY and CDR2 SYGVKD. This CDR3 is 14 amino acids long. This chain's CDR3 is CAISDLTGAYEQYF. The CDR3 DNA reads TGTGCCATCAGTGATCTGACAGGCGCCTACGAGCAGTACTTC.

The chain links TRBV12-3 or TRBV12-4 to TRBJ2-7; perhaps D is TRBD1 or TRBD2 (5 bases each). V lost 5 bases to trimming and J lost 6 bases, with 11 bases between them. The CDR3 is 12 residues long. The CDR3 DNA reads TGTGCCAGCAGTCTCCGGGGCCGCGAGCAGTACTTC. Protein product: CASSLRGREQYF.

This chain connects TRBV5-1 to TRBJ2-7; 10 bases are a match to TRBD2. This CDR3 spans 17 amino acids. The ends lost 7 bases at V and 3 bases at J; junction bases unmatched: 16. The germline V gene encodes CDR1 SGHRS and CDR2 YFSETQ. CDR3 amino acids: CASREELAGSGFYEQYF. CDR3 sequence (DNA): TGCGCCAGCCGAGAAGAACTAGCGGGATCCGGATTCTACGAGCAGTACTTC.

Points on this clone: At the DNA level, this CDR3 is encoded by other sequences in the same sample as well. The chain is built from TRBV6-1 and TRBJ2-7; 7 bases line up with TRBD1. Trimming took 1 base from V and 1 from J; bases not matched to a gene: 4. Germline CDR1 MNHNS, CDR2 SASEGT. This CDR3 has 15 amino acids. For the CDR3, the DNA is TGTGCCAGCAGTGAAGTGACAGGGTCTTCCTACGAGCAGTACTTC. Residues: CASSEVTGSSYEQYF.

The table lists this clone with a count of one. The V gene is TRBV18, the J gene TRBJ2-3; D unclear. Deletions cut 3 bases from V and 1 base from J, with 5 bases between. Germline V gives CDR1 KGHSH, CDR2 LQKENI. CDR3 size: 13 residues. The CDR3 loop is CASSPTGTDTQYF. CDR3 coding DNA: TGTGCCAGCTCACCTACAGGCACAGATACGCAGTATTTT.

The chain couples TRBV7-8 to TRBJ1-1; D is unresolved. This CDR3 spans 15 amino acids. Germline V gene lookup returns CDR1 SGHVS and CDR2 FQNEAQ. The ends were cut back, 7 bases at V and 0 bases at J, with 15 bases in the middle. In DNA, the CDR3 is TGTGCCAGCAATCTTCTTGGGGATATGAACACTGAAGCTTTCTTT. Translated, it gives CASNLLGDMNTEAFF.

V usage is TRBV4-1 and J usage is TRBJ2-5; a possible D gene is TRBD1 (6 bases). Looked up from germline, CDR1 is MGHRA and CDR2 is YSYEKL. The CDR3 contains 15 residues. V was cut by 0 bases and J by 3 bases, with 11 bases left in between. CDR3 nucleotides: TGCGCCAGCAGCCAAGAATACAGGGCCGAAGAGACCCAGTACTTC. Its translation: CASSQEYRAEETQYF.

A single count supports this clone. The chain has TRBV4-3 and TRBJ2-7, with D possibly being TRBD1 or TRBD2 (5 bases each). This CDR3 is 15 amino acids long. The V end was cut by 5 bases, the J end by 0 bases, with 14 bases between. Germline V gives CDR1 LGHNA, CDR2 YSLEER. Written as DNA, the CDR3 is TGCGCCAGCAGCGCCAGGGACGGAGGCTCCTACGAGCAGTACTTC. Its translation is CASSARDGGSYEQYF.

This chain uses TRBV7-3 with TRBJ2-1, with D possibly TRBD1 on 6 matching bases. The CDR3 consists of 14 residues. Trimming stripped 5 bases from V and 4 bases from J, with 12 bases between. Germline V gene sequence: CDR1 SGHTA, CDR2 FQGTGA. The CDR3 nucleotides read TGTGCCAGCAGCCTCGGACAGATTTACAATGAGCAGTTCTTC. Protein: CASSLGQIYNEQFF.

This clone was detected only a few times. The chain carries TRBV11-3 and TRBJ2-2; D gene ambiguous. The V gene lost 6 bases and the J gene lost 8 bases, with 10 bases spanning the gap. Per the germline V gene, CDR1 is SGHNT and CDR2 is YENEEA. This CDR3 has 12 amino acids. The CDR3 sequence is CASSPTRGELFF. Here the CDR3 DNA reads TGTGCCAGCAGTCCTACCAGGGGGGAGCTGTTTTTT.

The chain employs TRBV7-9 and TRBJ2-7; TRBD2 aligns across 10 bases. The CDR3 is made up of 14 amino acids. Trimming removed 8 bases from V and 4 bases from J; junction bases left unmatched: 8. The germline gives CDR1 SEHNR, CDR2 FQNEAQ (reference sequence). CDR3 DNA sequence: TGTGCCAGCGAGCGGGAGGGGGGAGAGTACGAGCAGTACTTC. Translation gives CASEREGGEYEQYF.